Described below is a single TCR beta chain sequence and its context. This sample is drawn from a study of blood T cell repertoires in COVID-19. At the level of the study: The United States, Italy and Spain supplied acute and convalescent COVID-19 samples. From T cells, B-cell-depleted T cells, or PBMCs came the material, which was cDNA or gDNA.

Germline CDR1 reads LNHDA; CDR2 reads SQIVND (reference sequence). Trimming at V came to 3 bases and at J to 7 bases, leaving 12 bases not matched to a gene. The CDR3 sequence is 18 residues long. Assignments of participants to cohorts depended upon their own reported clinical history. Original data processing: Nucleated cell counts were estimated from reference gene primer amplification. Libraries were prepared by immunoSEQ multiplex PCR; TCRdb keeps only in-frame clonotypes and omits some of them. V and J calls and clone size are those listed in that table; D and trimming were worked out from the DNA. The table has 120,000 to 150,000 clones, around 87% seen once.

V usage is TRBV19 and J usage is TRBJ2-7; 16 bases align to TRBD2. Sample: PBMCs or T cells enriched from blood (not recorded which). This TCR was recovered from a woman aged 25 to 39 with acute COVID-19. The CDR3 DNA reads as TGTGCCAGTAGTATCGAGTCCGGGACTAGCGGGAGGGCCAGAGAGCAGTACTTC. It specifies CASSIESGTSGRAREQYF.